This T cell receptor (beta chain) emerged from a study of T-cell reconstitution after alpha-beta-depleted transplantation in children. This clonotype appeared many times. The CDR3 loop spans 12 amino acids. V was pared by 4 bases and J by 3 bases, with 6 bases between. Library preparation (for TCRbeta) was performed with unique molecular identifiers. TCRdb ran MiXCR on the PCR reads and lists one entry per CDR3 protein. The sample records under 300,000 distinct CDR3 sequences, more than 9% being singletons. The chain recombines TRBV12-3 or TRBV12-4 with TRBJ1-1; maybe TRBD1 (5 bases). The source of this sequence is a male patient aged 2-9 years who had a stem cell transplant for chronic granulomatous disease, so the T cells may come from the graft donor. Sequencing used peripheral blood, obtained 180 days after TCRalphabeta/CD19-depleted stem cell transplant. CDR3 nucleotides: TGTGCCAGCAGTTGGGGGGACACTGAAGCTTTCTTT. Amino acids: CASSWGDTEAFF.